A selection of T cell receptor beta chains follows, all from one sample in a study of blood T cell repertoires in COVID-19. Libraries were prepared by immunoSEQ multiplex PCR; TCRdb keeps only in-frame clonotypes and omits some of them. This table has 90,000 to 100,000 clones, less than 95% appearing once. Sequenced material: peripheral blood. The source is a man in his forties or fifties with acute or convalescent COVID-19. Each CDR3 is given with its conserved first and last residue. The order of the fields is D gene, clone size, J gene, V gene, CDR3 protein, CDR3 DNA. A D gene is named only where the DNA matches it firmly. Size values are once, few and many counts, or a class for expanded clones, and some rows have none.

D gene: .
clone size: .
J gene: TRBJ1-1
V gene: TRBV30
CDR3 protein: CAWRGAGATEAFF
CDR3 DNA: TGTGCCTGGAGAGGGGCGGGGGCTACTGAAGCTTTCTTT

D gene: .
clone size: .
J gene: TRBJ2-7
V gene: TRBV9
CDR3 protein: CASSGGIRDKPRQYF
CDR3 DNA: TGTGCCAGCAGCGGGGGGATCCGGGACAAACCTCGGCAGTACTTC

D gene: TRBD2
clone size: once
J gene: TRBJ2-1
V gene: TRBV29-1
CDR3 protein: CSVDGVGGSGNEQFF
CDR3 DNA: TGCAGCGTAGACGGGGTCGGCGGGAGTGGCAATGAGCAGTTCTTC

D gene: .
clone size: .
J gene: TRBJ2-7
V gene: TRBV5-1
CDR3 protein: CASSLGLDWRNYEQYF
CDR3 DNA: TGCGCCAGCAGCTTGGGTCTTGACTGGAGGAACTACGAGCAGTACTTC

D gene: .
clone size: .
J gene: TRBJ1-2
V gene: TRBV5-6
CDR3 protein: CASSLVPSDFQYGYTF
CDR3 DNA: TGTGCCAGCAGCTTGGTACCCTCGGACTTCCAATATGGCTACACCTTC

D gene: .
clone size: .
J gene: TRBJ1-4
V gene: TRBV7-6
CDR3 protein: CASSLVPQGSREKLFF
CDR3 DNA: TGTGCCAGCAGCTTAGTTCCCCAGGGATCACGGGAAAAACTGTTTTTT

D gene: TRBD1
clone size: .
J gene: TRBJ1-1
V gene: TRBV25-1
CDR3 protein: CASSLGQALTEAFF
CDR3 DNA: TGTGCCAGCAGTCTAGGACAGGCACTAACTGAAGCTTTCTTT

D gene: TRBD1
clone size: .
J gene: TRBJ2-1
V gene: TRBV7-9
CDR3 protein: CASSADRELNNEQFF
CDR3 DNA: TGTGCCAGCAGCGCGGACAGGGAACTCAACAATGAGCAGTTCTTC

D gene: TRBD2
clone size: .
J gene: TRBJ2-5
V gene: TRBV7-2
CDR3 protein: CASSPGTSRGETQYF
CDR3 DNA: TGTGCCAGCAGCCCCGGGACTAGCCGGGGAGAGACCCAGTACTTC

D gene: TRBD1
clone size: .
J gene: TRBJ2-7
V gene: TRBV5-1
CDR3 protein: CASSTGTGVEQYF
CDR3 DNA: TGCGCCAGCAGCACGGGGACAGGGGTGGAGCAGTACTTC

D gene: TRBD2
clone size: .
J gene: TRBJ2-7
V gene: TRBV9
CDR3 protein: CASSVGGGEQYF
CDR3 DNA: TGTGCCAGCAGCGTAGGCGGGGGCGAGCAGTACTTC

D gene: .
clone size: .
J gene: TRBJ2-7
V gene: TRBV21-1
CDR3 protein: CASSTFRLAVFYEQYF
CDR3 DNA: TGTGCCAGCAGCACCTTTAGACTAGCGGTATTCTACGAGCAGTACTTC

D gene: TRBD2
clone size: .
J gene: TRBJ2-3
V gene: TRBV6-4
CDR3 protein: CASSAGVENGGDSTDTQYF
CDR3 DNA: TGTGCCAGCAGTGCTGGTGTTGAGAACGGGGGGGATAGCACAGATACGCAGTATTTT

D gene: .
clone size: .
J gene: TRBJ1-5
V gene: TRBV28
CDR3 protein: CASSSRVPFGGNQPQHF
CDR3 DNA: TGTGCCAGCAGTTCCCGAGTCCCGTTCGGTGGCAATCAGCCCCAGCATTTT

D gene: .
clone size: .
J gene: TRBJ2-3
V gene: TRBV4-3
CDR3 protein: CASSQDLSAGLSDTQYF
CDR3 DNA: TGCGCCAGCAGCCAAGATCTATCGGCGGGGTTGTCAGATACGCAGTATTTT

D gene: TRBD2
clone size: .
J gene: TRBJ2-7
V gene: TRBV2
CDR3 protein: CASRGRQGTSGAWYF
CDR3 DNA: TGTGCCAGCAGGGGACGGCAAGGGACTAGCGGGGCCTGGTACTTC

D gene: .
clone size: .
J gene: TRBJ1-5
V gene: TRBV2
CDR3 protein: CASSSTYRAFSNQPQHF
CDR3 DNA: TGTGCCAGCAGCTCCACCTACAGGGCCTTTAGCAATCAGCCCCAGCATTTT

D gene: TRBD2
clone size: once
J gene: TRBJ2-1
V gene: TRBV27
CDR3 protein: CASTVRGTSANEQFF
CDR3 DNA: TGTGCCAGCACCGTGAGAGGGACTAGTGCCAATGAGCAGTTCTTC

D gene: TRBD2
clone size: .
J gene: TRBJ2-1
V gene: TRBV19
CDR3 protein: CASTTSGNAHYEQFF
CDR3 DNA: TGTGCCAGTACCACTAGCGGGAACGCACACTATGAGCAGTTCTTC

D gene: TRBD2
clone size: .
J gene: TRBJ2-3
V gene: TRBV5-4
CDR3 protein: CASRASGTSTDTQYF
CDR3 DNA: TGTGCCAGCAGGGCCAGCGGGACTAGCACAGATACGCAGTATTTT

D gene: TRBD1
clone size: medium-sized
J gene: TRBJ1-5
V gene: TRBV27
CDR3 protein: CASGTGASQPQHF
CDR3 DNA: TGTGCCTCGGGGACAGGGGCTAGTCAGCCCCAGCATTTT

D gene: TRBD1
clone size: .
J gene: TRBJ1-5
V gene: TRBV2
CDR3 protein: CASSGQGKGWDQPQHF
CDR3 DNA: TGTGCCAGCAGCGGACAGGGTAAAGGGTGGGATCAGCCCCAGCATTTT

D gene: .
clone size: .
J gene: TRBJ2-7
V gene: TRBV3-1/TRBV3-2
CDR3 protein: CASSRSSVYYEQYF
CDR3 DNA: TGTGCCAGCAGCCGTAGTAGCGTATACTACGAGCAGTACTTC

D gene: TRBD1
clone size: once
J gene: TRBJ1-1
V gene: TRBV27
CDR3 protein: CASRRTGPTNTEAFF
CDR3 DNA: TGTGCCAGCAGGAGGACAGGACCCACGAACACTGAAGCTTTCTTT

D gene: .
clone size: .
J gene: TRBJ2-5
V gene: TRBV15
CDR3 protein: CATSRPWTGSQETQYF
CDR3 DNA: TGTGCCACCAGCAGACCCTGGACGGGGTCCCAAGAGACCCAGTACTTC

D gene: TRBD1
clone size: .
J gene: TRBJ2-1
V gene: TRBV5-5
CDR3 protein: CASSLGTGGSYNEQFF
CDR3 DNA: TGTGCCAGCAGCTTGGGAACAGGGGGCTCCTACAATGAGCAGTTCTTC

D gene: .
clone size: .
J gene: TRBJ1-2
V gene: TRBV27
CDR3 protein: CASGGGDFYGYTF
CDR3 DNA: TGTGCCAGCGGAGGTGGGGACTTCTATGGCTACACCTTC

D gene: TRBD2
clone size: .
J gene: TRBJ2-7
V gene: TRBV7-6
CDR3 protein: CASSLTGTTSSYEQYF
CDR3 DNA: TGTGCCAGCAGCCTAACCGGGACTACCTCTTCCTACGAGCAGTACTTC

D gene: .
clone size: .
J gene: TRBJ1-6
V gene: TRBV6-5
CDR3 protein: CASSSYLAGGSPLHF
CDR3 DNA: TGTGCCAGCAGTTCCTACCTGGCAGGAGGTTCACCCCTCCACTTT

D gene: TRBD2
clone size: .
J gene: TRBJ2-7
V gene: TRBV29-1
CDR3 protein: CSARVASGSYEQYF
CDR3 DNA: TGCAGCGCAAGGGTGGCTAGCGGGTCCTACGAGCAGTACTTC

D gene: .
clone size: .
J gene: TRBJ1-1
V gene: TRBV19
CDR3 protein: CASSKGHRDFYTEAFF
CDR3 DNA: TGTGCCAGTAGTAAGGGCCACAGGGATTTCTACACTGAAGCTTTCTTT

D gene: .
clone size: .
J gene: TRBJ1-2
V gene: TRBV18
CDR3 protein: CASSPTGHYGYTF
CDR3 DNA: TGTGCCAGCTCACCGACAGGTCACTATGGCTACACCTTC

D gene: TRBD2
clone size: .
J gene: TRBJ2-2
V gene: TRBV5-6
CDR3 protein: CASRLAGALAGELFF
CDR3 DNA: TGTGCCAGCAGACTAGCGGGAGCTCTGGCCGGGGAGCTGTTTTTT

D gene: .
clone size: .
J gene: TRBJ1-2
V gene: TRBV7-2
CDR3 protein: CASSSLTASHPSYTF
CDR3 DNA: TGTGCCAGCAGCTCGCTGACTGCTTCCCATCCAAGCTACACCTTC

D gene: .
clone size: .
J gene: TRBJ2-7
V gene: TRBV9
CDR3 protein: CASSVTTGTYEQYF
CDR3 DNA: TGTGCCAGCAGCGTAACAACAGGGACCTACGAGCAGTACTTC

D gene: .
clone size: .
J gene: TRBJ2-2
V gene: TRBV14
CDR3 protein: CASSQPTEGGELFF
CDR3 DNA: TGTGCCAGCAGCCAACCGACTGAGGGCGGGGAGCTGTTTTTT

D gene: .
clone size: .
J gene: TRBJ1-3
V gene: TRBV7-9
CDR3 protein: CASSQTGGNTIYF
CDR3 DNA: TGTGCCAGCAGCCAAACAGGGGGAAACACCATATATTTT

D gene: .
clone size: .
J gene: TRBJ1-1
V gene: TRBV6-5
CDR3 protein: CASSRTAGTEAFF
CDR3 DNA: TGTGCCAGCAGTAGGACGGCGGGCACTGAAGCTTTCTTT

D gene: .
clone size: .
J gene: TRBJ2-1
V gene: TRBV10-3
CDR3 protein: CAISSLASEQFF
CDR3 DNA: TGTGCCATCAGTTCACTAGCCAGTGAGCAGTTCTTC

D gene: .
clone size: .
J gene: TRBJ1-1
V gene: TRBV24-1
CDR3 protein: CATSDLPAGKYTEAFF
CDR3 DNA: TGTGCCACCAGTGATTTGCCCGCAGGGAAGTACACTGAAGCTTTCTTT

D gene: .
clone size: .
J gene: TRBJ1-2
V gene: TRBV7-2
CDR3 protein: CASSFRNGYGYTF
CDR3 DNA: TGTGCCAGCAGCTTTAGAAACGGCTATGGCTACACCTTC

D gene: TRBD1
clone size: .
J gene: TRBJ1-6
V gene: TRBV6-1
CDR3 protein: CASSERSRDRLNSPLHF
CDR3 DNA: TGTGCCAGCAGTGAAAGATCCAGGGACAGGCTCAATTCACCCCTCCACTTT

D gene: .
clone size: .
J gene: TRBJ1-3
V gene: TRBV30
CDR3 protein: CAWSATSGNTIYF
CDR3 DNA: TGTGCCTGGAGTGCAACCAGTGGAAACACCATATATTTT

D gene: .
clone size: .
J gene: TRBJ2-1
V gene: TRBV18
CDR3 protein: CASSRGNGDNEQFF
CDR3 DNA: TGTGCCAGCTCAAGAGGAAACGGGGACAATGAGCAGTTCTTC

D gene: .
clone size: .
J gene: TRBJ2-6
V gene: TRBV7-9
CDR3 protein: CASSLRIIAGSSGANVLTF
CDR3 DNA: TGTGCCAGCAGCTTAAGGATTATCGCAGGCTCCTCTGGGGCCAACGTCCTGACTTTC

D gene: .
clone size: .
J gene: TRBJ1-2
V gene: TRBV9
CDR3 protein: CASSPGLTGPVGYTF
CDR3 DNA: TGTGCCAGCAGCCCCGGCCTGACAGGACCTGTTGGCTACACCTTC

D gene: .
clone size: .
J gene: TRBJ2-7
V gene: TRBV3-1/TRBV3-2
CDR3 protein: CASSHSADHRYEQYF
CDR3 DNA: TGTGCCAGCAGCCACTCAGCGGACCACCGGTACGAGCAGTACTTC

D gene: .
clone size: .
J gene: TRBJ2-3
V gene: TRBV7-2
CDR3 protein: CASSSSADTQYF
CDR3 DNA: TGTGCCAGCAGCTCGAGCGCAGATACGCAGTATTTT

D gene: .
clone size: .
J gene: TRBJ2-3
V gene: TRBV5-1
CDR3 protein: CASSLNKGGTDTQYF
CDR3 DNA: TGCGCCAGCAGCTTGAACAAGGGAGGCACAGATACGCAGTATTTT

D gene: TRBD1
clone size: .
J gene: TRBJ1-2
V gene: TRBV6-2/TRBV6-3
CDR3 protein: CASNPSRQGLGYTF
CDR3 DNA: TGTGCCAGCAACCCCTCCCGACAGGGCCTTGGCTACACCTTC